This T cell receptor (beta chain) was observed in a study of T cells in Graves' hyperthyroidism and ophthalmopathy. The CDR3 runs to 16 residues. Germline lookup yields CDR1 DFQATT and CDR2 SNEGSKA (reference sequence). J lost 1 base, V lost 3 bases, and 9 bases had no gene match. This clonotype was picked up many times. Amplification targeted TCR beta CDR3 regions from RNA transcripts. During a first-round RT-PCR of the TCR CDR3, the HTBI primer set was used. Each CDR3 protein is one row after TCRdb ran MiXCR on the multiplex PCR reads. The sample shows 500,000 or so distinct CDR3 sequences, about 16% of them seen only once.

The clonotype comes from a woman aged 25 to 39 with Graves' ophthalmopathy. The rearrangement joins TRBV20-1 to TRBJ2-3; 8 positions agree with TRBD1. The specimen sequenced was blood. CDR3 amino acids: CSASSLGTGRTDTQYF. The CDR3 DNA is TGCAGTGCTAGTAGTCTAGGGACAGGTCGCACAGATACGCAGTATTTT.